Following are 9 T cell receptor beta chains from one sample sequenced in a study of control samples from healthy donors and cancer patients. Profiled with immunoSEQ multiplex PCR; TCRdb holds only in-frame clones, not every one. Altogether fewer than 500,000 clones are present, more than 80% being singletons, with the ten largest covering around 6.5%. Sequenced: PBMCs. These TCRs come from a man aged 40-49 years with head and neck cancer.

V usage is TRBV9 and J usage is TRBJ2-5, with TRBD1 matching over 7 bases. CDR3 length: 15 amino acids. Germline CDR1 SGDLS, CDR2 YYNGEE. Trimming took 3 bases from V and 2 from J; bases not matched to a gene: 7. The CDR3: CASSARDSYQETQYF. As DNA, the CDR3 is TGTGCCAGCAGCGCTCGGGACAGCTATCAAGAGACCCAGTACTTC.

The chain uses TRBV27 and TRBJ1-5; D perhaps matches TRBD1 (6 bases). CDR3 size: 15 residues. Per the germline V gene, CDR1 is MNHEY and CDR2 is SMNVEV (reference sequence). Trimming took off 4 bases at V and 0 bases at J, with 10 bases between the two ends. DNA for the CDR3: TGTGCCAGCAGTTGGACAGCTTATAGCAATCAGCCCCAGCATTTT. Its translation is CASSWTAYSNQPQHF.

The rearrangement links TRBV15 to TRBJ1-4; D gene uncertain. Germline V CDR1 and CDR2: LNHNV, YYDKDF (reference sequence). Trimming took off 1 base at V and 3 bases at J, with 15 bases between the two ends. The CDR3 has 17 amino acids. The CDR3 is CATSRGHRNLPNEKLFF. The CDR3 DNA sequence: TGTGCCACCAGCAGAGGGCACAGAAACCTTCCTAATGAAAAACTGTTTTTT.

The gene calls are TRBV9 and TRBJ2-7; D is possibly TRBD1 (6 bases). Germline CDR1 reads SGDLS; CDR2 reads YYNGEE. The CDR3 is 13 residues long. The V and J ends lost 3 bases and 0 bases respectively, with 7 bases between them. CDR3 region: CASSDRDSYEQYF. The CDR3 DNA reads as TGTGCCAGCAGCGACAGGGACTCCTACGAGCAGTACTTC.

V gene TRBV3-1 (or the pseudogene TRBV3-2) combines with J gene TRBJ2-1; TRBD2 matches at 9 bases. Germline-derived CDR1 and CDR2 are LGHDT and YNNKEL (reference sequence). CDR3 size: 15 residues. Trimming removed 3 bases from V and 2 bases from J; junction bases left unmatched: 2. CDR3 in amino acids: CASSHPSGAYNEQFF. The CDR3 DNA is TGTGCCAGCAGCCATCCTAGCGGGGCCTACAATGAGCAGTTCTTC.

This chain connects TRBV7-2 to TRBJ1-2; D is unclear. The CDR3 is 15 amino acids. Germline V gene data show CDR1 as SGHTA and CDR2 as FQGNSA. V was cut by 7 bases and J by 4 bases, with 19 bases left in between. The CDR3 sequence is CASTHWRAGSYGYTF. CDR3 DNA sequence: TGTGCCAGCACCCATTGGCGGGCGGGGAGCTATGGCTACACCTTC.

The V and J genes are TRBV18 and TRBJ2-2; the D gene is possibly TRBD1 (6 bases). CDR1 and CDR2 from the germline V gene are KGHSH and LQKENI. V lost 2 bases and J lost 3, with 13 bases in between. The CDR3 sequence is 16 residues long. For the CDR3, the DNA is TGTGCCAGCTCACCAAGATATGGGGGCGACACCGGGGAGCTGTTTTTT. Its protein is CASSPRYGGDTGELFF.

This chain links TRBV28 with TRBJ2-7; D may be TRBD1 (5 bases). V lost 7 bases, J lost 8 bases, and 24 bases lay in between. The CDR3 is made up of 15 amino acids. CDR1 and CDR2 (germline): MDHEN, SYDVKM. The CDR3, as DNA: TGTGCCAGCAAGGGAAGGGCAGGGAACTACGAGCAGCAGTACTTC. Its translation is CASKGRAGNYEQQYF.

J is TRBJ1-1 and V is TRBV30, with 7 bases aligning to TRBD1. CDR1 and CDR2 from the germline V gene are GTSNPN and SVGIG (reference sequence). The CDR3 has 15 residues. J was trimmed by 3 bases and V by 2 bases; bases with no gene match: 9. In DNA, the CDR3 is TGTGCCTGGAGTTCCCCGACCAGGGGGGACACTGAAGCTTTCTTT. Translating gives CAWSSPTRGDTEAFF.